The following is a T cell receptor (beta chain) sequence with its context. The source of the sample is a study of blood T cell repertoires in COVID-19. Across the study: T cells, B-cell-depleted T cells, or PBMCs provided the cDNA or gDNA that served as material.

The protocol was immunoSEQ multiplex PCR, while the TCRdb copy is restricted to in-frame clones and leaves out a portion. The sample includes roughly 380,000 clones, 75% to 90% seen only once; the top ten take roughly 1.6%. Seattle patient enrollment occurred during active infection, with longitudinal follow-up thereafter. The clonotype was recovered from a woman in her thirties or forties with COVID-19, enrolled during active disease. Sequencing used peripheral blood.

CDR3 region: CASSFPSGSEAFF. As DNA, the CDR3 is TGTGCCAGCAGCTTCCCATCAGGGTCTGAAGCTTTCTTT. V and J are TRBV5-6 and TRBJ1-1; D might be TRBD1 (5 bases). The CDR3 loop spans 13 amino acids. V dropped 2 bases and J dropped 6 bases, with 11 bases sitting between them. CDR1 SGHDT and CDR2 YYEEEE come from the germline V gene.